This entry lists 22 T cell receptor beta chains sequenced from one sample in a study of control samples from healthy donors and cancer patients. Produced via immunoSEQ multiplex PCR; TCRdb's table is partial and in-frame only. This table holds about 130,000 clones, more than 85% found once. Sequencing was performed on PBMCs. The receptors originated from a man aged 50 to 60 with head and neck cancer.

The chain uses TRBV3-1 (or the pseudogene TRBV3-2) and TRBJ1-3, with TRBD1 as a possible D gene (6 bases). CDR3 length: 14 amino acids. V lost 4 bases, J lost 4 bases, and 11 bases lay in between. Per the germline V gene, CDR1 is LGHDT and CDR2 is YNNKEL (reference sequence). The CDR3, as DNA: TGTGCCAGCAGCCTAACAGGGTCCGGAAACACCATATATTTT. It specifies CASSLTGSGNTIYF.

The rearrangement uses TRBV30 and TRBJ2-7; D unclear. V shed 0 bases and J shed 4 bases, with 13 bases lying between them. The CDR3 contains 14 residues. Germline V gene data show CDR1 as GTSNPN and CDR2 as SVGIG (reference sequence). The CDR3 region has the DNA TGTGCCTGGAGTGTTTTGGCGGACGGTTACGAGCAGTACTTC. Protein: CAWSVLADGYEQYF.

The genes are TRBV5-1 and TRBJ2-7; perhaps TRBD1 as D (6 bases). From germline, CDR1 is SGHRS and CDR2 YFSETQ. This CDR3 comprises 14 residues. V was trimmed by 4 bases and J by 1 base, leaving 12 bases between them. The chain's CDR3 is CASSRDTPSYEQYF. The CDR3 DNA sequence: TGCGCCAGCAGCCGGGACACCCCTTCCTACGAGCAGTACTTC.

This rearrangement joins TRBV5-8 to TRBJ2-3, with D possibly called TRBD1 or TRBD2 (5 bases each). Germline CDR1 and CDR2: SGHTS and YDEGEE. The CDR3 sequence is 15 residues long. V was shortened by 5 bases and J by 0 bases, with 13 bases between the two germline ends. DNA for the CDR3: TGTGCCAGCAGTTACGGGACGGCAAGCACAGATACGCAGTATTTT. Protein product: CASSYGTASTDTQYF.

The rearrangement joins TRBV6-6 to TRBJ2-7; 11 bases map to TRBD1. The germline V gene has CDR1 MNHNY and CDR2 SVGAGI (reference sequence). The CDR3 is 15 amino acids. The V and J ends lost 2 bases and 5 bases, in that order; junction bases with no gene match: 5. CDR3 nucleotide sequence: TGTGCCAGCAGTTACCCGGGACAGGGGGTAGACGAGCAGTACTTC. Protein product: CASSYPGQGVDEQYF.

This chain links TRBV9 with TRBJ2-3; D is possibly TRBD1 or TRBD2 (6 bases each). This CDR3 spans 13 amino acids. Trimming removed 6 bases at V and 5 bases at J, with 13 bases between. Germline values: CDR1 SGDLS, CDR2 YYNGEE. In DNA form, the CDR3 reads TGTGCCAGCACCTCTCGGGGGCAAGATACGCAGTATTTT. It specifies CASTSRGQDTQYF. The whole variable domain, remainder taken from reference TRBV9 and TRBJ2-3, is DSGVTQTPKHLITATGQRVTLRCSPRSGDLSVYWYQQSLDQGLQFLIQYYNGEERAKGNILERFSAQQFPDLHSELNLSSLELGDSALYFCASTSRGQDTQYFGPGTRLTVL.

This sequence joins TRBV7-2 and TRBJ2-3; 8 nucleotides match TRBD2. This CDR3 has 16 amino acids. Unmatched junction bases numbered 12, after V lost 5 bases and J lost 5 bases. CDR1 and CDR2 (germline): SGHTA, FQGNSA. This CDR3 is CASSELAGGRGDTQYF. In nucleotides, the CDR3 is TGTGCCAGCAGCGAGCTCGCGGGGGGCCGGGGAGATACGCAGTATTTT.

V is TRBV7-3 and J is TRBJ2-5; TRBD2 agrees at 13 bases. Germline V gene sequence: CDR1 SGHTA, CDR2 FQGTGA. V lost 5 bases, J lost 7 bases, and 7 bases stayed unmatched. This CDR3 is 15 amino acids long. CDR3 residues: CASSPTSGGAGTQYF. The CDR3 nucleotides read TGTGCCAGCAGCCCAACTAGCGGGGGGGCCGGGACCCAGTACTTC.

The rearrangement links TRBV28 to TRBJ1-6; 9 bases match TRBD1. Trimming took 4 bases from V and 6 from J; bases not matched to a gene: 4. Per the germline V gene, CDR1 is MDHEN and CDR2 is SYDVKM. This CDR3 region has 15 residues. The CDR3 coding sequence is TGTGCCAGCAGTTCGGACAGGGGATCTAATTCACCCCTCCACTTT. This gives the protein CASSSDRGSNSPLHF.

The CDR3 DNA reads TGTGCCAGCAGCGTCCGTGTGGGGCTCCAAGAGACCCAGTACTTC. This sequence encodes CASSVRVGLQETQYF. The J gene is TRBJ2-5, the V gene TRBV11-2, with D tentatively TRBD1 (5 bases). CDR1 SGHAT and CDR2 FQNNGV come from the germline V gene. This CDR3 contains 15 residues. Trimming took off 5 bases at V and 1 base at J, with 14 bases between the two ends. The whole variable domain, filled in from reference TRBV11-2 and TRBJ2-5, reads EAGVAQSPRYKIIEKRQSVAFWCNPISGHATLYWYQQILGQGPKLLIQFQNNGVVDDSQLPKDRFSAERLKGVDSTLKIQPAKLEDSAVYLCASSVRVGLQETQYFGPGTRLLVL.

The chain employs TRBV9 and TRBJ1-5, with 8 positions matching TRBD1. The V segment lost 1 base and the J segment 5 bases; nucleotides outside the gene matches: 17. CDR1 and CDR2 from the germline V gene are SGDLS and YYNGEE. The CDR3 consists of 19 residues. The CDR3: CASSVSMPNRQGKDQPQHF. The CDR3 nucleotides are TGTGCCAGCAGCGTAAGTATGCCTAACCGACAGGGGAAGGATCAGCCCCAGCATTTT.

This chain uses TRBV5-1 with TRBJ2-2; D remains unclear. This CDR3 region has 11 residues. Germline CDR1 is SGHRS and CDR2 is YFSETQ. The V and J ends lost 9 bases and 9 bases respectively, with 12 bases between them. The CDR3 spells CATIEERELFF. The CDR3 DNA reads as TGCGCCACTATTGAGGAGAGGGAGCTGTTTTTT.

In its sample, this clone was seen once. The CDR3 nucleotides are TGTGCCAGTAGTATAACAGGGGGCCACACTGAAGCTTTCTTT. It is translated as CASSITGGHTEAFF. V is TRBV19 and J is TRBJ1-1, with 9 bases that match TRBD1. The CDR3 length is 14 residues. With 2 bases clipped from V and 3 bases from J, the junction kept 1 base outside the gene matches. The germline gives CDR1 LNHDA, CDR2 SQIVND (reference sequence).

As concerns this clone: This could be a read error, since a much larger clone is one nucleotide away. V usage is TRBV4-2 and J usage is TRBJ2-7, with D unclear. V lost 0 bases to trimming and J lost 3 bases, with 6 bases between them. This CDR3 is built from 13 residues. The germline CDR1 and CDR2 sequences are LGHNA and YNFKEQ. The CDR3 protein is CASSQDSSYEQYF. For the CDR3, the DNA is TGTGCCAGCAGCCAAGATTCCAGCTACGAGCAGTACTTC.

The genes are TRBV7-9 and TRBJ1-2; possibly TRBD1 for D (5 bases). The germline V gene encodes CDR1 SEHNR and CDR2 FQNEAQ (reference sequence). The CDR3 contains 14 residues. The V and J ends lost 5 bases and 6 bases respectively, with 16 bases between them. This CDR3 is CASSQSWKGHGYTF. CDR3 coding DNA: TGTGCCAGCAGCCAATCGTGGAAGGGGCATGGCTACACCTTC.

This clone was detected once. V and J are TRBV28 and TRBJ1-1; D is unclear. Germline V gene data show CDR1 as MDHEN and CDR2 as SYDVKM. Trimming cost V 5 bases and J 8 bases, with 12 bases left between them. This CDR3 comprises 12 residues. CDR3 in amino acids: CASSPLGSEAFF. The CDR3 coding sequence is TGTGCCAGCAGTCCCCTGGGGTCGGAAGCTTTCTTT.

This chain uses TRBV7-5 with TRBJ2-7; the table's D call of TRBD1 was not tested on the DNA. TRBV7-5 is listed as a pseudogene. The CDR3 is made up of 14 amino acids. The CDR3 bases are TGTGTCAGAAGGGACAGGGCGGGATGTGTAGAGCAGTACTTC. This sequence encodes CVRRDRAGCVEQYF.

The chain employs TRBV7-9 and TRBJ1-5; no reliable D call. CDR1 and CDR2 (germline): SEHNR, FQNEAQ (reference sequence). CDR3 size: 12 residues. The V end lost 4 bases, the J end lost 9 bases, and 10 bases lay between the germline ends. CDR3 sequence: CASSSGWLPQHF. In DNA, the CDR3 is TGTGCCAGCAGCTCCGGCTGGTTGCCCCAGCATTTT.

The chain joins TRBV6-5 to TRBJ1-1; TRBD1 is a possible D gene (5 bases). V was clipped by 2 bases and J by 4 bases, with 11 bases between them. The CDR3 is 14 amino acids. Germline V gene sequence: CDR1 MNHEY, CDR2 SVGAGI. The CDR3 DNA reads TGTGCCAGCAGTTACGGGAGGGGTGGCACTGAAGCTTTCTTT. It translates to CASSYGRGGTEAFF.

The CDR3 DNA follows: TGTGCCAGCAGCGGCCGACAGGGCGCAGATACGCAGTATTTT. Residues: CASSGRQGADTQYF. J is TRBJ2-3 and V is TRBV7-2; 7 bases match TRBD1. V gave up 5 bases and J gave up 4 bases; unmatched junction bases: 6. The CDR3 runs 14 residues. CDR1 is SGHTA, CDR2 FQGNSA, per germline.

This clone occurred once. The chain carries TRBV2 and TRBJ1-1, with TRBD1 matching over 11 bases. The ends lost 6 bases at V and 3 bases at J; junction bases unmatched: 6. Per germline, CDR1 SNHLY and CDR2 FYNNEI. The CDR3 totals 15 residues. CDR3 residues: CASRGQGVGDTEAFF. CDR3 coding DNA: TGTGCCAGCAGGGGACAGGGGGTGGGGGACACTGAAGCTTTCTTT.

The V gene is TRBV6-2 or TRBV6-3, the J gene TRBJ2-1; D might be TRBD2 (7 bases). Germline V gene lookup returns CDR1 MNHEY and CDR2 SVGEGT. The ends were cut back, 0 bases at V and 2 bases at J, with 17 bases in the middle. This CDR3 region has 18 residues. CDR3 bases: TGTGCCAGCAGTTACTCCAGCTCTCGGGGGGCCGCCTACAATGAGCAGTTCTTC. Translating gives CASSYSSSRGAAYNEQFF.